This is a list of T cell receptor beta chains from one sample in a study of blood T cells in healthy people across ages. TCRdb redid the calling of the 5' RACE reads with MiXCR, one entry per CDR3 protein. This table holds hundreds of thousands of distinct CDR3 sequences, around 49% found once. The sequencing sample was made of blood. Receptors were obtained from a woman between 55 and 75 years old in good health. CDR3s include the opening cysteine and the closing phenylalanine or tryptophan. Fields, in order: D gene, V gene, J gene, clone size, CDR3 protein, CDR3 DNA. D genes are given only for firm matches. Expanded clones are given a class, and other clones once, few, many or no size at all.

>TRBD2|TRBV6-5|TRBJ2-4|few
CASGTSVNIQYF
TGTGCCAGCGGGACTAGCGTAAACATTCAGTACTTC
>TRBD2|TRBV7-9|TRBJ2-7|few
CASSPQAGAPYEQYF
TGTGCCAGCAGCCCACAGGCGGGAGCACCCTACGAGCAGTACTTC
>NA|TRBV20-1|TRBJ1-2|few
CSAIWPKGGYTF
TGCAGTGCTATCTGGCCCAAAGGCGGCTACACCTTC
>NA|TRBV20-1|TRBJ2-5|NA
CSARTHSETQYF
TGCAGTGCTAGAACGCATAGCGAGACCCAGTACTTC
>NA|TRBV12-3/TRBV12-4|TRBJ2-6|NA
CASSLGTGGGNGANVLTF
TGTGCCAGCAGTTTAGGAACCGGGGGCGGGAATGGGGCCAACGTCCTGACTTTC
>TRBD2|TRBV10-2|TRBJ2-3|NA
CASRRVSGSADTQYF
TGCGCCAGCAGAAGGGTTAGCGGGAGCGCAGATACGCAGTATTTT
>NA|TRBV6-2/TRBV6-3|TRBJ2-7|NA
CATQQAYEQYF
TGTGCCACCCAACAGGCCTACGAGCAGTACTTC
>TRBD2|TRBV20-1|TRBJ2-7|NA
CSARPGTSGSWYEQYF
TGCAGTGCTAGGCCAGGGACTAGCGGGAGTTGGTACGAGCAGTACTTC
>NA|TRBV29-1|TRBJ2-5|NA
CSVDVGGGKETQYF
TGCAGCGTTGATGTAGGTGGAGGAAAAGAGACCCAGTACTTC
>TRBD2|TRBV20-1|TRBJ2-1|NA
CSASSSGRASYNEQFF
TGCAGTGCTAGTTCCAGCGGGAGGGCCTCCTACAATGAGCAGTTCTTC
>TRBD2|TRBV5-1|TRBJ2-3|NA
CASSRGSSGRDTQYF
TGCGCCAGCAGCCGGGGGTCTAGCGGGAGAGATACGCAGTATTTT
>NA|TRBV28|TRBJ2-5|NA
CASGQSWPGGTQYF
TGTGCCAGCGGCCAGTCTTGGCCCGGCGGGACCCAGTACTTC
>TRBD1|TRBV7-2|TRBJ2-2|NA
CASSPRDRGLRELFF
TGTGCCAGCAGCCCAAGGGACAGGGGCCTCCGGGAGCTGTTTTTT
>NA|TRBV20-1|TRBJ1-2|NA
CSAREPGLGYTF
TGCAGTGCTAGAGAACCAGGGTTGGGCTACACCTTC
>NA|TRBV9|TRBJ1-2|NA
CASSVGLLSGYTF
TGTGCCAGCAGCGTAGGTTTATTGTCGGGCTACACCTTC
>NA|TRBV29-1|TRBJ1-3|NA
CSVSDPSSGNTIYF
TGCAGCGTGTCAGACCCATCCTCTGGAAACACCATATATTTT
>TRBD1|TRBV10-3|TRBJ1-4|few
CAINRGEGEKLFF
TGTGCCATCAACAGGGGAGAGGGCGAAAAACTGTTTTTT
>NA|TRBV10-3|TRBJ2-7|few
CAISTRVSEQYF
TGTGCCATCAGTACCAGGGTTAGCGAGCAGTACTTC
>NA|TRBV9|TRBJ2-7|few
CASSVDLGGAGEQYF
TGTGCCAGCAGCGTAGACTTAGGAGGGGCTGGCGAGCAGTACTTC
>TRBD2|TRBV18|TRBJ2-3|NA
CASSPPQRGSIPDTQYF
TGTGCCAGCTCACCCCCACAGCGGGGGAGTATCCCAGATACGCAGTATTTT
>NA|TRBV3-1|TRBJ2-1|many
CASSQPQGGQFF
TGTGCCAGCAGCCAACCTCAGGGGGGACAGTTCTTC
>TRBD1|TRBV10-3|TRBJ1-3|NA
CAISDPGQISLNGNTIYF
TGTGCCATCAGTGACCCGGGACAGATCAGTTTGAATGGAAACACCATATATTTT
>TRBD1|TRBV7-2|TRBJ2-1|NA
CASMPGQGVYNEQFF
TGTGCCAGCATGCCCGGACAGGGCGTATACAATGAGCAGTTCTTC
>TRBD2|TRBV7-2|TRBJ2-5|NA
CASSLRGGDLETQYF
TGTGCCAGCAGCTTACGCGGGGGGGACTTAGAGACCCAGTACTTC
>NA|TRBV7-2|TRBJ2-5|few
CASSLDLAKTQYF
TGTGCCAGCAGCTTAGACCTAGCAAAGACCCAGTACTTC
>NA|TRBV29-1|TRBJ2-1|NA
CGVRYNEQFF
TGCGGCGTTCGGTACAATGAGCAGTTCTTC
>NA|TRBV28|TRBJ2-5|NA
CATNGGGYQETQYF
TGTGCCACCAATGGAGGGGGGTACCAAGAGACCCAGTACTTC
>NA|TRBV28|TRBJ2-7|NA
CASSLWPPRVPYEQYF
TGTGCCAGCAGTTTATGGCCCCCCAGGGTGCCCTACGAGCAGTACTTC
>TRBD2|TRBV24-1|TRBJ2-5|NA
CATSDPSGRADETQYF
TGTGCCACCAGTGATCCTAGCGGGAGGGCCGATGAGACCCAGTACTTC
>TRBD2|TRBV4-2|TRBJ2-3|NA
CTSSQVVAGVADTQYF
TGTACCAGCAGCCAAGTAGTAGCGGGAGTGGCAGATACGCAGTATTTT
>NA|TRBV9|TRBJ2-1|NA
CASSVAVVDNEQFF
TGTGCCAGCAGCGTCGCAGTCGTAGACAATGAGCAGTTCTTC
>TRBD2|TRBV7-2|TRBJ2-3|NA
CASSRDYRYTDTQYF
TGTGCCAGCAGCAGGGACTACCGTTACACAGATACGCAGTATTTT
>NA|TRBV7-2|TRBJ2-1|few
CASSLGPDSSYNEQFF
TGTGCCAGTAGCTTGGGCCCCGACAGTTCCTACAATGAGCAGTTCTTC
>TRBD2|TRBV6-1|TRBJ2-2|once
CASTLKTGGTGELFF
TGTGCCAGCACCCTTAAAACGGGGGGCACCGGGGAGCTGTTTTTT
>NA|TRBV24-1|TRBJ2-1|NA
CATSDSFEQFF
TGTGCCACCAGTGATTCATTTGAGCAGTTCTTC
>TRBD2|TRBV20-1|TRBJ2-7|NA
CSTSPLAGGAYEQYF
TGCAGTACTAGTCCACTAGCGGGAGGGGCCTACGAGCAGTACTTC
>NA|TRBV20-1|TRBJ2-7|few
CSARPYGAGSYEQYF
TGCAGTGCTAGGCCGTACGGGGCAGGTTCCTACGAGCAGTACTTC
>NA|TRBV20-1|TRBJ2-4|once
CSAIDRQQYF
TGCAGTGCTATAGACAGACAGCAGTACTTC
>NA|TRBV5-1|TRBJ2-7|few
CASSLTGKDEQYF
TGCGCCAGCAGCTTGACAGGGAAGGACGAGCAGTACTTC
>TRBD2|TRBV5-1|TRBJ2-3|NA
CASSFKLAGGRGTDTQYF
TGCGCCAGCAGCTTTAAGCTAGCGGGAGGCCGTGGCACAGATACGCAGTATTTT